The 17 T cell receptor beta chains below come from one sample, sequenced in a study of early T cells in non-severe SARS-CoV-2 infection. In TCRdb, the 5' RACE reads were re-called with MiXCR into one record per CDR3 protein. The sample contains tens of thousands of distinct CDR3 sequences, over 10% of which appear only once. Sample: whole blood. These receptors originate from an adult who was a healthcare worker with PCR-confirmed SARS-CoV-2 infection or an uninfected control (not recorded which).

This clonotype was seen only a few times. V and J are TRBV3-1 and TRBJ1-2; TRBD1 matches 8 bases. CDR1 is LGHDT and CDR2 is YNNKEL in the germline V gene (reference sequence). J lost 4 bases, V lost 5 bases, and 9 bases had no gene match. The CDR3 totals 15 residues. CDR3 sequence: CASSGRTGKGYGYTF. The CDR3 DNA is TGTGCCAGCAGCGGAAGGACAGGGAAGGGCTATGGCTACACCTTC.

This sequence joins TRBV7-2 and TRBJ2-1; weak D call: TRBD1 (5 bases). The CDR3 covers 15 residues. CDR1 is SGHTA, CDR2 FQGNSA, per germline. Trimming shortened V by 5 bases and J by 3 bases, and 14 bases separated the two germline ends. CDR3: CASSVSLGVYNEQFF. The CDR3 region has the DNA TGTGCCAGCAGCGTCTCCCTAGGGGTCTACAATGAGCAGTTCTTC.

This chain links TRBV9 with TRBJ2-7; D is ambiguous. The V gene's germline CDR1 is SGDLS and CDR2 YYNGEE. The CDR3 extends over 14 amino acids. V lost 3 bases and J 1 base, leaving 11 bases between the germline ends. The CDR3 spells CASSGHRNSYEQYF. The DNA for the CDR3 is TGTGCCAGCAGCGGCCATAGGAATTCCTACGAGCAGTACTTC.

The V and J genes are TRBV29-1 and TRBJ1-2; TRBD1 matches 7 bases. The CDR3 consists of 12 residues. V lost 7 bases, J lost 4 bases, and 6 bases stayed unmatched. The germline gives CDR1 SQVTM, CDR2 ANQGSEA. CDR3 DNA: TGCAGCGGGGCCGGGACAGCCTATGGCTACACCTTC. Residues: CSGAGTAYGYTF.

This clonotype was recorded at least ten times. This chain connects TRBV20-1 to TRBJ2-1; 7 nucleotides align to TRBD1. CDR1 and CDR2 from the germline V gene are DFQATT and SNEGSKA (reference sequence). This CDR3 region has 15 residues. Trimming took 0 bases from V and 4 from J; bases not matched to a gene: 6. CDR3 sequence reads: CSARDRRTGYNEQFF. The DNA for the CDR3 is TGCAGTGCTAGAGATCGTCGGACAGGATACAATGAGCAGTTCTTC.

The rearrangement uses TRBV6-4 and TRBJ2-1; a possible D gene is TRBD2 (5 bases). V was trimmed by 4 bases and J by 9 bases, leaving 13 bases between them. Germline loops: CDR1 MRHNA, CDR2 SNTAGT. The length of the CDR3 is 13 residues. CDR3 DNA sequence: TGTGCCAGCAGTGCCCTCCTCAGCGGTGAGCAGTTCTTC. Its translation is CASSALLSGEQFF.

This clonotype has more than one count but fewer than ten. This rearrangement joins TRBV3-1 to TRBJ2-1, with D tentatively TRBD2 (5 bases). The germline gives CDR1 LGHDT, CDR2 YNNKEL (reference sequence). The CDR3 covers 13 residues. V was trimmed by 5 bases and J by 6 bases, leaving 11 bases between them. CDR3 in DNA: TGTGCCAGCAGCAAAAGTGCGGGCAATGAGCAGTTCTTC. This gives the protein CASSKSAGNEQFF.

This chain's CDR3 is CASSQFPNSDTQYF. DNA of the CDR3: TGTGCCAGCAGCCAATTCCCGAACAGCGATACGCAGTATTTT. V is TRBV4-2 and J is TRBJ2-3; no clear D gene. CDR3 size: 14 residues. CDR1 LGHNA and CDR2 YNFKEQ come from the germline V gene. The V end lost 2 bases, the J end lost 6 bases, and 12 bases lay between the germline ends.

This clonotype was observed many times. V usage is TRBV6-2 or TRBV6-3 and J usage is TRBJ2-5; a weak D match, TRBD1 (5 bases). This CDR3 region has 13 residues. V lost 11 bases, J lost 0 bases, and 13 bases lay in between. Germline V gene lookup returns CDR1 MNHEY and CDR2 SVGEGT. CDR3 nucleotide sequence: TGTGCCGCCCAGGGAAGGAACCAAGAGACCCAGTACTTC. Translated, it gives CAAQGRNQETQYF.

This clonotype was found many times. The chain is built from TRBV5-4 and TRBJ2-6; a weak D match, TRBD2 (5 bases). With 4 bases removed from V and 0 bases from J, the gap between germline ends came to 14 bases. Germline V gene data show CDR1 as SGHNT and CDR2 as YYREEE (reference sequence). This CDR3 is built from 17 residues. The DNA of the CDR3 is TGTGCCAGCAGCCCCGAGGGCGGAAACTCTGGGGCCAACGTCCTGACTTTC. Amino acid sequence: CASSPEGGNSGANVLTF.

This clonotype was counted at least ten times. This rearrangement joins TRBV6-6 to TRBJ2-7; 9 bases fit TRBD1. Per germline, CDR1 MNHNY and CDR2 SVGAGI (reference sequence). The V gene end was trimmed by 6 bases and the J gene end by 2 bases; junction bases not matched to a gene: 11. This CDR3 spans 16 amino acids. CDR3 sequence (DNA): TGTGCCAGCAGCCAAACCCTGGACAGGGGTCCCTACGAGCAGTACTTC. This encodes CASSQTLDRGPYEQYF.

This clonotype has more than one count but fewer than ten. The genes are TRBV5-1 and TRBJ2-6, with D tentatively TRBD1 (6 bases). Trimming took off 4 bases at V and 1 base at J, with 15 bases between the two ends. From germline, CDR1 is SGHRS and CDR2 YFSETQ. The CDR3 extends over 17 amino acids. The CDR3 sequence is CASSLSTGPSGANVLTF. CDR3 nucleotides: TGCGCCAGCAGCCTCTCTACAGGGCCGTCTGGGGCCAACGTCCTGACTTTC.

This clonotype was counted a few times. This chain uses TRBV28 with TRBJ1-2; D not resolved. CDR3 size: 15 residues. The germline CDR1 and CDR2 sequences are MDHEN and SYDVKM. CDR3 DNA sequence: TGTGCTCACAGTTCCCTTCGGACGGGCTTCTATGGCTACACCTTC. It encodes CAHSSLRTGFYGYTF.

This clonotype occurred many times. The chain combines TRBV29-1 with TRBJ1-1; possibly TRBD1 for D (6 bases). V lost 4 bases, J lost 3 bases, and 9 bases lay in between. Germline CDR1 is SQVTM and CDR2 is ANQGSEA. CDR3 length: 12 amino acids. The CDR3 is CSVGQGYTEAFF. CDR3 nucleotide sequence: TGCAGCGTTGGGCAGGGGTACACTGAAGCTTTCTTT. Complete variable domain (other parts from reference TRBV29-1 and TRBJ1-1): SAVISQKPSRDICQRGTSLTIQCQVDSQVTMMFWYRQQPGQSLTLIATANQGSEATYESGFVIDKFPISRPNLTFSTLTVSNMSPEDSSIYLCSVGQGYTEAFFGQGTRLTVV.

This clonotype came up many times. This chain uses TRBV29-1 with TRBJ2-7; D perhaps matches TRBD2 (6 bases). The ends were cut back, 4 bases at V and 5 bases at J, with 9 bases in the middle. The V gene's germline CDR1 is SQVTM and CDR2 ANQGSEA. The CDR3 is made up of 11 amino acids. The CDR3 nucleotides are TGCAGCGTTGGGGGGGTCCACGAGCAGTACTTC. It yields the protein CSVGGVHEQYF.

This clonotype was seen a handful of times. The chain is built from TRBV7-8 and TRBJ1-1, with a tentative D call TRBD1 (5 bases). This CDR3 contains 14 residues. Per the germline V gene, CDR1 is SGHVS and CDR2 is FQNEAQ. Between the trimmed V and J ends, which lost 0 bases and 5 bases, there was a span of 10 bases. The CDR3 nucleotides read TGTGCCAGCAGCTTAGCGGCAGGGAGGACTGAAGCTTTCTTT. It codes for CASSLAAGRTEAFF.

The rearrangement uses TRBV30 and TRBJ2-2, with 7 bases aligning to TRBD1. Per germline, CDR1 GTSNPN and CDR2 SVGIG (reference sequence). Trimming at V came to 0 bases and at J to 2 bases, leaving 6 bases not matched to a gene. The CDR3 has 16 residues. The CDR3 DNA sequence: TGTGCCTGGAGTGTACTGGGACAGCTCAACACCGGGGAGCTGTTTTTT. It encodes CAWSVLGQLNTGELFF. Combining the CDR3 with reference TRBV30 and TRBJ2-2 gives the whole variable domain SQTIHQWPATLVQPVGSPLSLECTVEGTSNPNLYWYRQAAGRGLQLLFYSVGIGQISSEVPQNLSASRPQDRQFILSSKKLLLSDSGFYLCAWSVLGQLNTGELFFGEGSRLTVL.